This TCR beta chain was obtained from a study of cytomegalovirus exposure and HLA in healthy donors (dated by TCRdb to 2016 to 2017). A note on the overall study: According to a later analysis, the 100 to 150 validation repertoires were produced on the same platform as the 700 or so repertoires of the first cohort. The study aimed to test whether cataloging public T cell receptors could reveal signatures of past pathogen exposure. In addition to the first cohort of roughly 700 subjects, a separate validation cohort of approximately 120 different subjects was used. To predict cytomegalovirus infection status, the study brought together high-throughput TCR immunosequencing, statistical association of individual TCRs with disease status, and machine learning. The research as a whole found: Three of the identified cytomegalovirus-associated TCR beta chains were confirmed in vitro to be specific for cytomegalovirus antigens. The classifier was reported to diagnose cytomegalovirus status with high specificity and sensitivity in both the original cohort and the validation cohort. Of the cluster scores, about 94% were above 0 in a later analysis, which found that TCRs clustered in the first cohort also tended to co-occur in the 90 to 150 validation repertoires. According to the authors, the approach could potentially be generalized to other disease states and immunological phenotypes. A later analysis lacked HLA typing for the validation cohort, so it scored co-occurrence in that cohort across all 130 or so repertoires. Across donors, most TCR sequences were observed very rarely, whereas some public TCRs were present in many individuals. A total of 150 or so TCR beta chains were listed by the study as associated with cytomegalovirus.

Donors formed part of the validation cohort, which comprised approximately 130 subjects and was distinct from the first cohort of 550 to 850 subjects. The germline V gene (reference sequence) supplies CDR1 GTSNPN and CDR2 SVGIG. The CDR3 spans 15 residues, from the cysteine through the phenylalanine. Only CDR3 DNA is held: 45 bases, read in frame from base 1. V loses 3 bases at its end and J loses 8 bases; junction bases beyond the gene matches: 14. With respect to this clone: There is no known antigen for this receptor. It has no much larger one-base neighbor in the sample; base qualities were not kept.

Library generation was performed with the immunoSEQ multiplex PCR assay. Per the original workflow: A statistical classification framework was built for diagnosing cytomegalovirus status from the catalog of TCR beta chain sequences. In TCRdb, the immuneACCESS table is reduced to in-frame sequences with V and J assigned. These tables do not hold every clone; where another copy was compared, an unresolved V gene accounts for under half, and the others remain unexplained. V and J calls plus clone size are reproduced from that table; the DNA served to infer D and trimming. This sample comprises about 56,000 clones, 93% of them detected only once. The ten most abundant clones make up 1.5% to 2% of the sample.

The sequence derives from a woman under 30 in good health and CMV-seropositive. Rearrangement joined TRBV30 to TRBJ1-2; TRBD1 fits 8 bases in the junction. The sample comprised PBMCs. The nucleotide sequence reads TGTGCCTGGAGCAGACGACAGGGGCCGACTAAGGGCTACACCTTC. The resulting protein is CAWSRRQGPTKGYTF.